This TCR beta chain was captured in a study of cytomegalovirus exposure and HLA in healthy donors. Overall study findings and caveats: Being productive about 90% or about 30% of the time was typical of most TCR beta V segments in an earlier analysis. When a later analysis compared HLA-associated TCR beta chains with equally common others, the HLA-associated chains turned out to be more clonally expanded and to have lower generation probabilities. As a later analysis revealed, the rate of TCR association differed by HLA locus, with DRB1 most and HLA-C fewest.

With respect to this clone: The antigen remains unidentified.

Primers for the PCR totalled 60 Vbeta and 13 Jbeta. Repertoires were generated with immunoSEQ multiplex PCR, while TCRdb's copy carries only in-frame clones and drops some. The sample carries about 110,000 clones, 80% to 85% recorded once. V was cut by 0 bases and J by 3 bases, with 9 bases left in between. In germline, CDR1 is SGDLS, CDR2 YYNGEE. CDR3 length equals 14 residues. J is TRBJ1-1 and V is TRBV9; D may be TRBD1 (5 bases). Sequencing was done on a sample of PBMCs. The TCR comes from a woman in her fifties or sixties in good health and CMV-seropositive. The CDR3 DNA reads as TGTGCCAGCAGCGTAGTTGGGGCTCACACTGAAGCTTTCTTT. Its translation is CASSVVGAHTEAFF.